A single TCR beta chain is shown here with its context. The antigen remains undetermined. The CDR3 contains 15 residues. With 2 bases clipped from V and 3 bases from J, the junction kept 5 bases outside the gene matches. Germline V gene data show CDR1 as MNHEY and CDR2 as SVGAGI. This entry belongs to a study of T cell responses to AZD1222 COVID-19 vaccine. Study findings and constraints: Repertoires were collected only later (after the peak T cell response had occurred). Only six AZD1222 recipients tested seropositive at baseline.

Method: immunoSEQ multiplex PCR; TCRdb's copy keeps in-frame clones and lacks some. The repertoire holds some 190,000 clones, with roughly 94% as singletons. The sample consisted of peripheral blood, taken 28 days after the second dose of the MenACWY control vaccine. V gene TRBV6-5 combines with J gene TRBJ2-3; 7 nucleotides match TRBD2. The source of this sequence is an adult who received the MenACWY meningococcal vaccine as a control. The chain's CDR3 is CASSYVASGTDTQYF. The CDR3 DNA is TGTGCCAGCAGTTACGTAGCTAGCGGTACAGATACGCAGTATTTT.